The clone carrying this T cell receptor (beta chain) was recorded a few times. The data were taken from a study of molecular identifiers for immune sequencing clone quantification. Previously described methods with listed TCR primers produced the bulk TCR libraries. MiXCR, applied by TCRdb to the PCR reads, yields one record per CDR3 protein. The sample records about 70,000 distinct CDR3 sequences, approximately 18% being singletons. The CDR3 runs to 16 residues. V was clipped by 1 base and J by 0 bases; unmatched bases: 6. The germline V gene encodes CDR1 DFQATT and CDR2 SNEGSKA (reference sequence).

The clonotype comes from a human donor in good health. Some libraries in this study had Jurkat cell RNA spiked in. Sequencing used naive CD8+ T cells from blood, with Jurkat cell RNA spiked in. Subset indicated: FACS-sorted CD8+CD4-CCR7+CD45RA+ naive T cells. This chain links TRBV20-1 with TRBJ2-1; 7 bases are a match to TRBD2. The CDR3 nucleotides are TGCAGTGCTAGAGTCCTCGGCGGGAGCTCCTACAATGAGCAGTTCTTC. It codes for CSARVLGGSSYNEQFF.